This entry lists 26 T cell receptor beta chains sequenced from one sample in a study of technical replicates of blood from a handful of donors. Clones were read by immunoSEQ multiplex PCR, and TCRdb kept only the in-frame ones, dropping some. Of about 44,000 clones in the sample, 95% to 97% were seen once. Sequencing used T cells isolated from PBMCs. The receptors were gathered from a human donor in good health.

The chain employs TRBV10-1 and TRBJ1-5, with a possible D match to TRBD1 (5 bases). The V gene's germline CDR1 is WNHNN and CDR2 SYGVQD (reference sequence). Trimming took off 8 bases at V and 2 bases at J, with 16 bases between the two ends. CDR3 length equals 15 residues. The CDR3 region has the DNA TGCGCCAGCTTAACGTCAGGGTCACGCAATCAGCCCCAGCATTTT. Its translation: CASLTSGSRNQPQHF.

V usage is TRBV27 and J usage is TRBJ2-1; 11 bases fit TRBD2. Trimming at V came to 2 bases and at J to 7 bases, leaving 4 bases not matched to a gene. CDR1 and CDR2 (germline): MNHEY, SMNVEV (reference sequence). This CDR3 contains 15 residues. For the CDR3, the DNA is TGTGCCAGCAGTTTAGTAGCGGGAGGGCCTAATGAGCAGTTCTTC. Protein product: CASSLVAGGPNEQFF.

The rearrangement uses TRBV6-1 and TRBJ2-1; weak D call: TRBD2 (5 bases). This CDR3 contains 14 residues. The V end was cut by 4 bases, the J end by 7 bases, with 14 bases between. Germline CDR1 and CDR2: MNHNS and SASEGT. The CDR3, as DNA: TGTGCCAGCAGTGTTGAGACTACTGCTAATGAGCAGTTCTTC. It yields the protein CASSVETTANEQFF.

The CDR3 sequence: CASSLEISAYYSYEQYF. The CDR3 DNA sequence: TGTGCCAGCAGCTTGGAAATTAGCGCCTACTACTCCTACGAGCAGTACTTC. This sequence joins TRBV5-8 and TRBJ2-7; D perhaps matches TRBD2 (5 bases). The germline gives CDR1 SGHTS, CDR2 YDEGEE. V was cut by 0 bases and J by 0 bases, with 16 bases left in between. This CDR3 is built from 17 residues.

The rearrangement joins TRBV6-6 to TRBJ1-5, with D uncertain. Germline V gene data show CDR1 as MNHNY and CDR2 as SVGAGI (reference sequence). V was clipped by 8 bases and J by 4 bases, with 15 bases between them. The CDR3 consists of 14 residues. This CDR3 is CASWSQAENQPQHF. Written as DNA, the CDR3 is TGTGCCAGCTGGTCGCAGGCAGAAAATCAGCCCCAGCATTTT.

This chain uses TRBV25-1 with TRBJ2-3, with 7 positions matching TRBD2. In germline, CDR1 is MGHDK, CDR2 SYGVNS. The CDR3 consists of 16 residues. Trimming removed 1 base from V and 2 bases from J; junction bases left unmatched: 6. The CDR3 region is CASSELASGTTDTQYF. The CDR3 bases are TGTGCCAGCAGTGAATTGGCTAGCGGAACCACAGATACGCAGTATTTT. Based on the CDR3 plus reference TRBV25-1 and TRBJ2-3, the full variable domain is EADIYQTPRYLVIGTGKKITLECSQTMGHDKMYWYQQDPGMELHLIHYSYGVNSTEKGDLSSESTVSRIRTEHFPLTLESARPSHTSQYLCASSELASGTTDTQYFGPGTRLTVL.

V and J are TRBV28 and TRBJ1-1; maybe TRBD1 (5 bases). The germline V gene encodes CDR1 MDHEN and CDR2 SYDVKM. Trimming left V 6 bases short and J 3 bases short, with 14 bases between. CDR3 size: 14 residues. This CDR3 reads CASSLMGGDTEAFF. CDR3 bases: TGTGCCAGCAGCCTGATGGGGGGGGACACTGAAGCTTTCTTT.

The chain couples TRBV9 to TRBJ2-1; perhaps TRBD2 as D (6 bases). Germline-derived CDR1 and CDR2 are SGDLS and YYNGEE. The germline V and J ends were trimmed by 3 bases and 7 bases, with 17 bases remaining between them. The CDR3 runs 15 residues. CDR3 sequence (DNA): TGTGCCAGCAGCGCCAGGACTACCCAGTGGAATGAGCAGTTCTTC. Protein: CASSARTTQWNEQFF.

The V gene is TRBV11-2, the J gene TRBJ1-2; 7 bases are shared with TRBD1. The CDR3 covers 16 residues. From germline, CDR1 is SGHAT and CDR2 FQNNGV. J lost 2 bases, V lost 4 bases, and 10 bases had no gene match. CDR3: CASSSVLGQANYGYTF. The CDR3 coding sequence is TGTGCCAGCAGCTCCGTACTAGGACAGGCCAACTATGGCTACACCTTC.

The rearrangement uses TRBV9 and TRBJ2-5; TRBD1 is a possible D gene (5 bases). The CDR3 extends over 15 amino acids. Between the trimmed V and J ends, which lost 6 bases and 1 base, there was a span of 16 bases. Germline CDR1 is SGDLS and CDR2 is YYNGEE. In nucleotides, the CDR3 is TGTGCCAGCACCCTAGGGGCAGGGTCCCAAGAGACCCAGTACTTC. Protein: CASTLGAGSQETQYF. The full variable domain, its missing parts supplied by reference TRBV9 and TRBJ2-5, is DSGVTQTPKHLITATGQRVTLRCSPRSGDLSVYWYQQSLDQGLQFLIQYYNGEERAKGNILERFSAQQFPDLHSELNLSSLELGDSALYFCASTLGAGSQETQYFGPGTRLLVL.

The V call is TRBV9, the J call TRBJ1-3; D remains ambiguous. The germline V gene has CDR1 SGDLS and CDR2 YYNGEE. The CDR3 is made up of 13 amino acids. Trimming pared 0 bases from V and 4 bases from J, leaving 5 bases between. In nucleotides, the CDR3 is TGTGCCAGCAGCGTAGAACAGGGAAACACCATATATTTT. Amino acid sequence: CASSVEQGNTIYF.

This chain uses TRBV6-1 with TRBJ1-2; D might be TRBD1 (6 bases). Trimming pared 6 bases from V and 1 base from J, leaving 15 bases between. The germline gives CDR1 MNHNS, CDR2 SASEGT. The CDR3 runs to 15 residues. CDR3 amino acids: CASSPGTSRNYGYTF. CDR3 DNA: TGTGCCAGCAGCCCCGGGACATCTCGTAACTATGGCTACACCTTC.

The chain employs TRBV28 and TRBJ2-7; 7 positions agree with TRBD1. V lost 6 bases to trimming and J lost 5 bases; unmatched junction nucleotides: 13. Germline values: CDR1 MDHEN, CDR2 SYDVKM. This CDR3 region has 15 residues. DNA for the CDR3: TGTGCCAGCAGCAAAGACAGGGAGCTAGAAAACGAGCAGTACTTC. Translating gives CASSKDRELENEQYF.

The DNA for the CDR3 is TGCGCCAGCATAGAGAGGCAGGGGGTCCGCGAGCAGTACTTC. The encoded protein is CASIERQGVREQYF. This chain links TRBV5-1 with TRBJ2-7, with TRBD1 matching 7 bases. The CDR3 has 14 residues. The germline gives CDR1 SGHRS, CDR2 YFSETQ. Trimming removed 6 bases from V and 6 bases from J; junction bases left unmatched: 12.

The chain combines TRBV11-3 with TRBJ2-5; 13 bases agree with TRBD2. Germline CDR1 SGHNT, CDR2 YENEEA. J lost 5 bases, V lost 4 bases, and 4 bases had no gene match. CDR3 size: 15 residues. The CDR3 reads CASSSGLAGSETQYF. DNA for the CDR3: TGTGCCAGCAGCTCGGGACTAGCGGGGAGTGAGACCCAGTACTTC.

The J gene is TRBJ2-7, the V gene TRBV7-8; a weak D match, TRBD2 (6 bases). The CDR3 runs 16 residues. Trimming took 0 bases from V and 0 from J, leaving 12 bases between them. Germline assignment: CDR1 SGHVS and CDR2 FQNEAQ. The CDR3 sequence: CASSLAQGGTSYEQYF. CDR3 in DNA: TGTGCCAGCAGCTTAGCGCAGGGCGGGACCTCCTACGAGCAGTACTTC.

The chain has TRBV5-6 and TRBJ1-1; maybe TRBD1 (5 bases). This CDR3 spans 15 amino acids. Germline CDR1 reads SGHDT; CDR2 reads YYEEEE. V lost 4 bases, J lost 4 bases, and 17 bases lay in between. CDR3 DNA: TGTGCCAGCAGCGCACCCCTTCTGGGGGGCACTGAAGCTTTCTTT. This gives the protein CASSAPLLGGTEAFF.

This chain connects TRBV9 to TRBJ1-1; maybe TRBD1 (5 bases). Trimming left V 3 bases short and J 5 bases short, with 11 bases between. This CDR3 is 13 amino acids long. The germline V gene has CDR1 SGDLS and CDR2 YYNGEE. The DNA of the CDR3 is TGTGCCAGCAGCGAGGGGTTTAGAACTGAAGCTTTCTTT. Encoded protein: CASSEGFRTEAFF.

This clone was seen once. CDR3 bases: TGTGCCAGCACCAGCATGACGGGGGGGGTAGCCCGTGGCTACACCTTC. It translates to CASTSMTGGVARGYTF. The V and J genes are TRBV28 and TRBJ1-2, with D maybe TRBD1 (5 bases). This CDR3 contains 16 residues. V lost 7 bases, J lost 7 bases, and 25 bases lay in between. From germline, CDR1 is MDHEN and CDR2 SYDVKM.

This chain connects TRBV15 to TRBJ1-1; 8 bases agree with TRBD1. Losses at the gene ends were 1 base for V and 1 base for J; bases not matched to a gene: 2. The CDR3 sequence is 15 residues long. CDR1 is LNHNV and CDR2 is YYDKDF in the germline V gene (reference sequence). CDR3 in amino acids: CATSRVGQANTEAFF. DNA for the CDR3: TGTGCCACCAGCAGAGTGGGACAGGCGAACACTGAAGCTTTCTTT.

This clone was observed once. The chain links TRBV11-2 to TRBJ2-2; TRBD2 matches at 9 bases. Germline V gives CDR1 SGHAT, CDR2 FQNNGV. V was clipped by 1 base and J by 1 base; unmatched bases: 1. The CDR3 is 16 amino acids. The CDR3 sequence is CASSLALAGNTGELFF. The CDR3 nucleotides are TGTGCCAGCAGCTTAGCACTAGCGGGGAACACCGGGGAGCTGTTTTTT. Together with reference TRBV11-2 and TRBJ2-2, the CDR3 gives the full variable domain: EAGVAQSPRYKIIEKRQSVAFWCNPISGHATLYWYQQILGQGPKLLIQFQNNGVVDDSQLPKDRFSAERLKGVDSTLKIQPAKLEDSAVYLCASSLALAGNTGELFFGEGSRLTVL.

J is TRBJ1-5 and V is TRBV5-8, with D perhaps matching TRBD1 (5 bases). CDR1 and CDR2 (germline): SGHTS, YDEGEE. The length of the CDR3 is 15 residues. The V end was cut by 4 bases, the J end by 2 bases, with 13 bases between. As DNA, the CDR3 is TGTGCCAGCAGCATAGCCAGGGCTCGCAATCAGCCCCAGCATTTT. The encoded protein is CASSIARARNQPQHF.

This clone occurred once. The chain has TRBV30 and TRBJ1-3, with unresolved D. The length of the CDR3 is 15 residues. Germline V lookup: CDR1 GTSNPN, CDR2 SVGIG (reference sequence). Trimming shortened V by 2 bases and J by 0 bases, and 11 bases separated the two germline ends. DNA for the CDR3: TGTGCCTGGAGTTTCTCGGGGAGCTCTGGAAACACCATATATTTT. This sequence encodes CAWSFSGSSGNTIYF.

This sequence joins TRBV19 and TRBJ1-5; TRBD1 matches at 7 bases. The CDR3 totals 16 residues. V was clipped by 5 bases and J by 1 base; unmatched bases: 8. The germline V gene has CDR1 LNHDA and CDR2 SQIVND (reference sequence). The CDR3 sequence is CASSLLRQGSNQPQHF. CDR3 in DNA: TGTGCCAGTAGTCTCTTGAGACAGGGAAGCAATCAGCCCCAGCATTTT.

This chain joins TRBV29-1 and TRBJ2-1, with 12 positions matching TRBD1. Trimming at V came to 4 bases and at J to 8 bases, leaving 6 bases not matched to a gene. Germline CDR1 is SQVTM and CDR2 is ANQGSEA. CDR3 length equals 14 residues. The CDR3 loop is CSVVGTGGFDEQFF. CDR3 nucleotides: TGCAGCGTTGTAGGGACAGGGGGCTTCGATGAGCAGTTCTTC.

The chain has TRBV9 and TRBJ1-4; 8 nucleotides match TRBD1. The V segment lost 3 bases and the J segment 8 bases; nucleotides outside the gene matches: 9. This CDR3 is 15 amino acids long. CDR1 SGDLS and CDR2 YYNGEE come from the germline V gene. In nucleotides, the CDR3 is TGTGCCAGCAGCGAAGGACAGGGAAGGAGGGAAAAACTGTTTTTT. This translates into CASSEGQGRREKLFF.